This passage covers 23 T cell receptor beta chains from one sample sequenced in a study of cytomegalovirus exposure and HLA in healthy donors. The PCR contained 60 Vbeta and 13 Jbeta primers. Sequencing was performed with immunoSEQ multiplex PCR; in TCRdb, only in-frame clones are kept and a portion is missing. Of 80,000 to 100,000 clones listed, around 77% are singletons. Sequenced material: PBMCs. The receptors were sampled from a man between 35 and 55 years old in good health and CMV-seronegative.

This chain joins TRBV4-1 and TRBJ1-5; maybe TRBD1 (5 bases). Trimming stripped 1 base from V and 6 bases from J, with 10 bases between. Germline CDR1 is MGHRA and CDR2 is YSYEKL. The CDR3 runs 14 residues. The CDR3 protein is CASSQGRGGQPQHF. In nucleotides, the CDR3 is TGCGCCAGCAGCCAAGGGAGGGGAGGTCAGCCCCAGCATTTT.

The chain uses TRBV19 and TRBJ1-1; 7 bases are a match to TRBD1. The trim removed 7 bases at V and 0 bases at J, leaving 8 bases unmatched. The CDR3 runs 15 residues. Per the germline V gene, CDR1 is LNHDA and CDR2 is SQIVND (reference sequence). CDR3 amino acids: CASNRGQYMNTEAFF. In DNA form, the CDR3 reads TGTGCCAGTAACAGGGGACAGTACATGAACACTGAAGCTTTCTTT. The full variable domain, its missing parts supplied by reference TRBV19 and TRBJ1-1, is DGGITQSPKYLFRKEGQNVTLSCEQNLNHDAMYWYRQDPGQGLRLIYYSQIVNDFQKGDIAEGYSVSREKKESFPLTVTSAQKNPTAFYLCASNRGQYMNTEAFFGQGTRLTVV.

This clone turned up a few times. This chain joins TRBV10-3 and TRBJ1-5; D possibly corresponds to TRBD1 (5 bases). This CDR3 contains 13 residues. V was cut by 6 bases and J by 7 bases, with 13 bases left in between. The germline CDR1 and CDR2 sequences are ENHRY and SYGVKD. The CDR3 DNA sequence: TGTGCCATCAGGGGTGGGGGGGGACAGCCCCAGCATTTT. It encodes CAIRGGGGQPQHF.

This clone was seen a single time. V is TRBV2 and J is TRBJ2-7; 8 bases match TRBD1. CDR1 is SNHLY, CDR2 FYNNEI, per germline. The V and J ends lost 9 bases and 5 bases, in that order; junction bases with no gene match: 21. The CDR3 has 17 residues. CDR3 sequence (DNA): TGTGCCAGTAAGACAGGGGACTTCCCCCGTGATACCCACGAGCAGTACTTC. The encoded protein is CASKTGDFPRDTHEQYF.

V usage is TRBV5-1 and J usage is TRBJ1-1, with 7 nucleotides matching TRBD1. Germline V gene lookup returns CDR1 SGHRS and CDR2 YFSETQ. The CDR3 loop spans 15 amino acids. The V segment lost 3 bases and the J segment 1 base; nucleotides outside the gene matches: 6. CDR3 region: CASSWTGRGNTEAFF. CDR3 DNA: TGCGCCAGCAGCTGGACAGGCCGTGGGAACACTGAAGCTTTCTTT.

This chain uses TRBV29-1 with TRBJ2-7; 8 positions agree with TRBD1. V was pared by 6 bases and J by 7 bases, with 8 bases of the junction left unmatched. This CDR3 is built from 12 residues. Germline V gene sequence: CDR1 SQVTM, CDR2 ANQGSEA. DNA for the CDR3: TGCAGCGTGGGGACAGGCCCCTGGGAGCAGTACTTC. Translation: CSVGTGPWEQYF.

This chain uses TRBV2 with TRBJ1-6; 7 bases are a match to TRBD1. The germline V gene has CDR1 SNHLY and CDR2 FYNNEI. The CDR3 contains 16 residues. J lost 5 bases, V lost 5 bases, and 9 bases had no gene match. The CDR3 nucleotides are TGTGCCAGCAGTCGTGATACCACAGGGGATAATTCACCCCTCCACTTT. It specifies CASSRDTTGDNSPLHF.

The chain links TRBV11-2 to TRBJ2-1, with 14 nucleotides matching TRBD2. This CDR3 is built from 14 residues. With V trimmed by 5 bases and J by 15 bases, 9 bases remained unmatched. Germline lookup yields CDR1 SGHAT and CDR2 FQNNGV. The CDR3 protein is CASSLPGLAGAWFF. Written as DNA, the CDR3 is TGTGCCAGCAGCCTACCGGGACTAGCGGGAGCTTGGTTCTTC. The full variable domain, completed using reference TRBV11-2 and TRBJ2-1, is EAGVAQSPRYKIIEKRQSVAFWCNPISGHATLYWYQQILGQGPKLLIQFQNNGVVDDSQLPKDRFSAERLKGVDSTLKIQPAKLEDSAVYLCASSLPGLAGAWFFGPGTRLTVL.

This chain links TRBV18 with TRBJ2-3, with 12 bases identical to TRBD2. V shed 3 bases and J 4 bases; nucleotides not matched to a gene: 5. Germline V CDR1 and CDR2: KGHSH, LQKENI. The CDR3 consists of 16 residues. The CDR3 DNA reads as TGTGCCAGCTCACCGACTAGCGGGGGTCTGGCAGATACGCAGTATTTT. The encoded protein is CASSPTSGGLADTQYF.

The chain employs TRBV7-9 and TRBJ1-3; D call uncertain. The CDR3 has 15 residues. Germline V gene lookup returns CDR1 SEHNR and CDR2 FQNEAQ (reference sequence). Trimming pared 5 bases from V and 2 bases from J, leaving 13 bases between. CDR3: CASSPSLATGNTIYF. DNA for the CDR3: TGTGCCAGCAGCCCCTCACTTGCTACTGGAAACACCATATATTTT.

V usage is TRBV4-2 and J usage is TRBJ2-7; 8 bases agree with TRBD2. V was clipped by 1 base and J by 4 bases; unmatched bases: 6. This CDR3 comprises 15 residues. Germline V gene sequence: CDR1 LGHNA, CDR2 YNFKEQ. The CDR3 here is CASSQGSGGYYEQYF. CDR3 sequence (DNA): TGTGCCAGCAGCCAAGGGAGCGGGGGCTATTACGAGCAGTACTTC.

V is TRBV6-4 and J is TRBJ1-6, with 10 nucleotides matching TRBD1. CDR1 MRHNA and CDR2 SNTAGT come from the germline V gene. The CDR3 extends over 15 amino acids. J was trimmed by 10 bases and V by 5 bases; bases with no gene match: 8. The CDR3, as DNA: TGTGCCAGCAGTCCGACAGGGGGCTTGTCCTCACCCCTCCACTTT. This gives the protein CASSPTGGLSSPLHF.

This sequence joins TRBV5-4 and TRBJ2-5; 14 bases line up with TRBD2. Germline V gene lookup returns CDR1 SGHNT and CDR2 YYREEE (reference sequence). Trimming took 2 bases from V and 2 from J; bases not matched to a gene: 2. The CDR3 loop spans 16 amino acids. CDR3 coding DNA: TGTGCCAGCAGCTTCGGACTAGCGGGAGGACAAGAGACCCAGTACTTC. Amino acid sequence: CASSFGLAGGQETQYF.

The V call is TRBV14, the J call TRBJ2-7; D remains ambiguous. This CDR3 has 11 amino acids. Germline V gene sequence: CDR1 SGHDN, CDR2 FVKESK. V was clipped by 3 bases and J by 6 bases, with 6 bases between them. This CDR3 is CASSHLSEQYF. The CDR3 coding sequence is TGTGCCAGCAGCCACCTGTCCGAGCAGTACTTC.

This sequence joins TRBV18 and TRBJ1-3; D is unclear. This CDR3 comprises 15 residues. V was clipped by 1 base and J by 4 bases, with 11 bases between them. The germline CDR1 and CDR2 sequences are KGHSH and LQKENI. CDR3 residues: CASSPRSDTGNTIYF. DNA of the CDR3: TGTGCCAGCTCACCACGGTCAGATACGGGAAACACCATATATTTT.

The chain employs TRBV5-1 and TRBJ2-7; a weak D match, TRBD2 (5 bases). The CDR3 has 15 amino acids. Trimming removed 0 bases at V and 2 bases at J, with 12 bases between. Germline V gene lookup returns CDR1 SGHRS and CDR2 YFSETQ. DNA for the CDR3: TGCGCCAGCAGCTTGGGTGCGGACTTAACCTACGAGCAGTACTTC. It yields the protein CASSLGADLTYEQYF. The variable domain in full, with the rest retrieved from reference TRBV5-1 and TRBJ2-7, is KAGVTQTPRYLIKTRGQQVTLSCSPISGHRSVSWYQQTPGQGLQFLFEYFSETQRNKGNFPGRFSGRQFSNSRSEMNVSTLELGDSALYLCASSLGADLTYEQYFGPGTRLTVT.

This chain joins TRBV18 and TRBJ2-7, with TRBD2 identical over 9 bases. This CDR3 is built from 15 residues. The V gene's germline CDR1 is KGHSH and CDR2 LQKENI. Losses at the gene ends were 3 bases for V and 2 bases for J; bases not matched to a gene: 5. DNA for the CDR3: TGTGCCAGCTCACCCTACGCTAGCGGGACCTACGAGCAGTACTTC. Translated, it gives CASSPYASGTYEQYF.

The rearrangement uses TRBV19 and TRBJ2-1, with 7 bases aligning to TRBD2. The CDR3 loop spans 16 amino acids. Germline loops: CDR1 LNHDA, CDR2 SQIVND (reference sequence). Trimming cost V 1 base and J 0 bases; bases outside gene matches: 3. The CDR3, as DNA: TGTGCCAGTAGTATAGCGGGAGGAAGCTCCTACAATGAGCAGTTCTTC. Residues: CASSIAGGSSYNEQFF.

The chain employs TRBV19 and TRBJ1-1, with D perhaps TRBD1 (6 bases). Trimming pared 7 bases from V and 4 bases from J, leaving 22 bases between. Germline CDR1 and CDR2: LNHDA and SQIVND (reference sequence). CDR3 length equals 16 residues. The CDR3 spells CASTPALGTGPTEAFF. The CDR3 DNA reads as TGTGCCAGTACCCCGGCCCTAGGTACAGGGCCCACTGAAGCTTTCTTT.

V is TRBV29-1 and J is TRBJ2-1; the D is unclear. The V end was cut by 7 bases, the J end by 2 bases, with 3 bases between. The V gene's germline CDR1 is SQVTM and CDR2 ANQGSEA. This CDR3 spans 10 amino acids. In DNA, the CDR3 is TGCAGCGCAGCCTACAATGAGCAGTTCTTC. This gives the protein CSAAYNEQFF.

The chain recombines TRBV5-1 with TRBJ2-7; TRBD2 is a possible D gene (6 bases). Germline V gives CDR1 SGHRS, CDR2 YFSETQ. This CDR3 has 16 amino acids. V was cut by 0 bases and J by 6 bases, with 19 bases left in between. The CDR3 loop is CASSLAGAGLTSEQYF. The CDR3 coding sequence is TGCGCCAGCAGCTTGGCCGGAGCGGGCCTCACTTCCGAGCAGTACTTC.

The chain links TRBV7-6 to TRBJ2-3; 13 bases agree with TRBD2. The V segment lost 5 bases and the J segment 4 bases; nucleotides outside the gene matches: 3. Per the germline V gene, CDR1 is SGHVS and CDR2 is FNYEAQ. The CDR3 has 15 residues. The CDR3 reads CASSRGLAGADTQYF. Here the CDR3 DNA reads TGTGCCAGCAGCCGTGGACTAGCGGGAGCAGATACGCAGTATTTT.

The rearrangement uses TRBV7-9 and TRBJ2-2, with TRBD1 matching 10 bases. The V segment lost 5 bases and the J segment 5 bases; nucleotides outside the gene matches: 8. The CDR3 loop spans 16 amino acids. Looked up from germline, CDR1 is SEHNR and CDR2 is FQNEAQ (reference sequence). The CDR3 loop reads CASSRGQGPVTGELFF. The CDR3 DNA follows: TGTGCCAGCAGCCGGGGACAGGGGCCCGTGACCGGGGAGCTGTTTTTT.